This note documents a single T cell receptor beta chain sequence. What it binds is not known. The data stem from a study of T cells in localized non-small cell lung cancer. The study's findings and limits: Blood T cell density predicted longer survival; adjacent-lung clonality, shorter. Heterogeneity remains possible, as sequencing covered one tumor region only. Median roughly 57 top-100 tumor clones were shared with paired adjacent lung. Tumor trailed uninvolved adjacent lung in T cell clonality, which peaked there.

J was trimmed by 3 bases and V by 8 bases; bases with no gene match: 1. This CDR3 region has 12 residues. Germline CDR1 and CDR2: MNHNS and SASEGT. Libraries were prepared by immunoSEQ multiplex PCR; TCRdb keeps only in-frame clonotypes and omits some of them. The table has 9,500 to 15,000 clones, around 83% seen once; the top ten hold approximately 20%. V usage is TRBV6-1 and J usage is TRBJ2-1; 7 nucleotides match TRBD2. The sequence derives from a male donor at least 60 years old with stage I lung adenocarcinoma. Sequenced material: peripheral blood, taken before any cancer treatment. CDR3 in amino acids: CASERGYNEQFF. CDR3 DNA sequence: TGTGCCAGCGAGCGGGGCTACAATGAGCAGTTCTTC.